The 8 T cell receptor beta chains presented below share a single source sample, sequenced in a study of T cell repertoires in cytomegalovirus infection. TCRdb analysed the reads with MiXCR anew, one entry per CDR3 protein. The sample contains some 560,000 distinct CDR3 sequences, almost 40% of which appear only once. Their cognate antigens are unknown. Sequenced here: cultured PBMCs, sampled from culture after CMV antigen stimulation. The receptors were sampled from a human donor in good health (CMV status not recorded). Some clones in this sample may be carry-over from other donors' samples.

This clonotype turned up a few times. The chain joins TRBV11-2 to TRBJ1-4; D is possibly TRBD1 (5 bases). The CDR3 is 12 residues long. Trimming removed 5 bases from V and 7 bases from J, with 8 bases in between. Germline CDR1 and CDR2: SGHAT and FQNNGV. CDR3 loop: CASSHGGEKLFF. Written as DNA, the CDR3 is TGTGCCAGCAGCCACGGGGGTGAAAAACTGTTTTTT.

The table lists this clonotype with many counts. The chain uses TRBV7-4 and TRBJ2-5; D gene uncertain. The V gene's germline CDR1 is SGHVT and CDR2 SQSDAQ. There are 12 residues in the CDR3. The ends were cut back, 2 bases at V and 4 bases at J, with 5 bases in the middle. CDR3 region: CASSLPGETQYF. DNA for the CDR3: TGTGCCAGCAGCTTACCGGGAGAGACCCAGTACTTC.

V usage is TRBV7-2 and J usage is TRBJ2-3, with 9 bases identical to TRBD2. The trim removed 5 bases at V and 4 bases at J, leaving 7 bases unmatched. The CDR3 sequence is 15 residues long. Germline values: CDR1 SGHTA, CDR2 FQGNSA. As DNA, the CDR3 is TGTGCCAGCAGCAATAGCGGGAGTCCGGCAGATACGCAGTATTTT. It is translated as CASSNSGSPADTQYF.

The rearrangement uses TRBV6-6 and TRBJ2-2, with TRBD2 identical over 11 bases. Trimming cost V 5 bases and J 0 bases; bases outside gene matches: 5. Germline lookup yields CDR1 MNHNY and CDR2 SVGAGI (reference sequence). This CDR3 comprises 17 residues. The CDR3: CASSTTSGGPNTGELFF. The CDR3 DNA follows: TGTGCCAGCAGTACCACTAGCGGGGGCCCGAACACCGGGGAGCTGTTTTTT.

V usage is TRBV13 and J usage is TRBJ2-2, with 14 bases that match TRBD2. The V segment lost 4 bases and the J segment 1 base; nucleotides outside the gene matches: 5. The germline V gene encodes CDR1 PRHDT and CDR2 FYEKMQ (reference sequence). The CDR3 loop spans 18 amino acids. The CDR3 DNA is TGTGCCAGCAGCTCCCACGGACTAGCGGGGGGGAACACCGGGGAGCTGTTTTTT. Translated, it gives CASSSHGLAGGNTGELFF.

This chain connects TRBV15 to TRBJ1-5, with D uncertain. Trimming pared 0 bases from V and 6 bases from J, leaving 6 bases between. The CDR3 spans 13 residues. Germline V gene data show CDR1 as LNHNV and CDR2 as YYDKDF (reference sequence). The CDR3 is CATSRDSPQPQHF. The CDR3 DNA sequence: TGTGCCACCAGCAGAGATAGTCCTCAGCCCCAGCATTTT.

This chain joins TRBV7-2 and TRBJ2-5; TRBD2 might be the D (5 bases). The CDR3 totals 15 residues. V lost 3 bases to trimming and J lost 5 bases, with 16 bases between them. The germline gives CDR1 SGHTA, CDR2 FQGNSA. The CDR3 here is CASSFLRVPGETQYF. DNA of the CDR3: TGTGCCAGCAGCTTTTTGCGGGTCCCGGGGGAGACCCAGTACTTC.

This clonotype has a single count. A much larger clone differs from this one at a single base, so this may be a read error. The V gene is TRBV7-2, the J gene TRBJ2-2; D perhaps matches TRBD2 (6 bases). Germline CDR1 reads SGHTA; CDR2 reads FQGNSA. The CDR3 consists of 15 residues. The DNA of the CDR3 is TGTGGCAGCAGCCCCGGAGCTAGCGCCACCGGGGAGCTGTTTTTT. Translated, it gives CGSSPGASATGELFF.